The present TCR beta chain was sequenced within a study of vaccination and CD4 T cells after COVID-19. Across the study: Convalescent patients had positive nasal swab PCR results for SARS-CoV-2. Disease was mild in some 10 and severe in one. Median time from COVID diagnosis to post-COVID sampling was over 80 days (35 to 161).

With 6 bases clipped from V and 0 bases from J, the junction kept 3 bases outside the gene matches. Germline CDR1 reads DFQATT; CDR2 reads SNEGSKA (reference sequence). The CDR3 extends over 13 amino acids. This sample's treatment: roughly 11-day PBMC culture with coronavirus spike peptide pools or control peptides (ViraFEST assay). ViraFEST used peptide pools to expand antigen-specific T cells, then sequenced TCRs. Study observations and caveats: Researchers looked at relatively few convalescent patients and had no early post-infection timepoints.

Sequencing of cultured CD4+ T cell DNA used the Oncomine TCR Beta short-read assay. TCRdb analysed the PCR reads with MiXCR anew, one entry per CDR3 protein. The profile shows about 20,000 distinct CDR3 sequences, around a quarter of them singletons. On this clonotype itself: Antigen specificity is unknown.

Material for sequencing was cultured CD4+ T cells from blood. This clonotype originated in a human donor with COVID-19. The rearrangement joins TRBV20-1 to TRBJ1-2; TRBD1 agrees at 8 bases. The CDR3 nucleotides read TGCAGTGCCCCGGACAGGGCTAACTATGGCTACACCTTC. This gives the protein CSAPDRANYGYTF.